The T cell receptor (beta chain) described here comes from a study of CXCR3-negative and CXCR3-positive naive CD8 T cells. General study results and limits: The TRB CDR3s that CXCR3-positive naive cells carried were more hydrophobic than those of CXCR3-negative naive cells. It was found that naive subsets had comparable surface CD5, and TCR strength was inferred from TRB CDR3 properties.

Comment on this clonotype: What it binds is unknown.

The TRB libraries of cDNA were built by UMI-labeled 5' RACE. No DNA is given; TCRdb re-called the 5' RACE reads and lists each CDR3 protein once. The table counts about 130,000 distinct CDR3 sequences; about 0.48% lies in the top ten. The CDR3 is 17 residues long. Germline CDR1 is SGHDT and CDR2 is YYEEEE. Source material: naive CXCR3- CD8+ T cells from blood. Noted subset: CD45RO-CCR7+CD27+CD95- naive CD8+ T cells lacking CXCR3 (TNR3-). The TCR sequence derives from a human donor in good health. Some clones in this sample may be carry-over from other donors' samples. The chain couples TRBV5-6 to TRBJ1-2; with no DNA, the TCRdb D assignment of TRBD1 cannot be verified. CDR3 loop: CASSLGTGGSGSYGYTF. Filled out from reference TRBV5-6 and TRBJ1-2, the complete variable domain reads DAGVTQSPTHLIKTRGQQVTLRCSPKSGHDTVSWYQQALGQGPQFIFQYYEEEERQRGNFPDRFSGHQFPNYSSELNVNALLLGDSALYLCASSLGTGGSGSYGYTFGSGTRLTVV.